This TCR beta chain appears in the sequencing data of a study of blood T cell repertoires in COVID-19. Study background: From T cells, B-cell-depleted T cells, or PBMCs came the material, which was cDNA or gDNA.

The V segment lost 3 bases and the J segment 0 bases; nucleotides outside the gene matches: 10. There are 18 residues in the CDR3. The V gene's germline CDR1 is KGHDR and CDR2 SFDVKD. Sequencing was performed with immunoSEQ multiplex PCR; in TCRdb, only in-frame clones are kept and a portion is missing. The table records under 300,000 clones, around nine tenths of them present only once. The TCR comes from a woman in her sixties or seventies with COVID-19, enrolled during active disease. J is TRBJ1-3 and V is TRBV24-1, with 7 bases fitting TRBD1. The source material was peripheral blood. The DNA for the CDR3 is TGTGCCACCAGTGATCCTCGACAGGGCTTCAGCTCTGGAAACACCATATATTTT. Translating gives CATSDPRQGFSSGNTIYF.